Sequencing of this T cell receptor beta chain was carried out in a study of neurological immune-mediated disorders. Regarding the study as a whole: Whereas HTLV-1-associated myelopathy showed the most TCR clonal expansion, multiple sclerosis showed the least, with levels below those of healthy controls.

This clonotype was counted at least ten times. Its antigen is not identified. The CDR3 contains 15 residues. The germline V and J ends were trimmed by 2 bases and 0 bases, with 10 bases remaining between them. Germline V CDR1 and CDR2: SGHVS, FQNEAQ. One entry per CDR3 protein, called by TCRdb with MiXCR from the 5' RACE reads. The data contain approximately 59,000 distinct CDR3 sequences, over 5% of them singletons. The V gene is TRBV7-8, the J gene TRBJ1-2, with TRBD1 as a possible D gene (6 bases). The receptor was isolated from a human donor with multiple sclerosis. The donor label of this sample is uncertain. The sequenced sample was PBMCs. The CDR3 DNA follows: TGTGCCAGCAGCTTAAGCGGGGGGCCTAACTATGGCTACACCTTC. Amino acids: CASSLSGGPNYGYTF.